This TCR beta chain comes out of a study of blood T cell repertoires in COVID-19 (dated by TCRdb to about 2020). Broadly, across the study: Samples covering the acute and convalescent phases of COVID-19 were provided by collaborators in the United States, Italy and Spain. The samples were drawn from two sources: the first 160 participants of the ongoing ImmuneRACE study, and 1,200 or so subjects contributed by 6 global collaborators. The dataset comprised deeply sampled blood TCRbeta repertoires from subjects exposed to, actively infected with, or recovered from COVID-19. HLA class I and class II types, where available, came from metadata supplied by the sample provider rather than from assay-based typing. The material from the prospective study consisted of cDNA or gDNA derived from T cells, B-cell-depleted T cells, or PBMCs. A freely available public database, intended as a resource for researchers studying the immune response to SARS-CoV-2, is where the repertoires were released. A de-identified subject ID, COVID-19 status, age in years and sex were almost always included in the sample metadata.

Collaborating institutions collected whole blood in K2EDTA tubes following their own protocols. For TCRbeta analysis, collaborators shipped samples as frozen whole blood, isolated PBMCs, or DNA extracted from either of those sample types. Spanning cysteine to phenylalanine, the CDR3 consists of 14 amino acids. CDR3 DNA is the only sequence kept; it has 42 bases, read in frame from the first base. Trimming accounts for 3 bases at V and 6 bases at J, while the number of junction bases matched to no gene is 8. The germline V gene (reference sequence) supplies CDR1 DFQATT and CDR2 SNEGSKA. What the authors observed across the whole study: The quantity of clinical and demographic metadata differed by source and by participant and was supplied without curation.

TCRbeta CDR3 regions were amplified from genomic DNA by means of the immunoSEQ Assay, a bias-controlled multiplex PCR. Under the source paper's analysis protocol: Nucleated cell counts per sample were estimated from amplification of reference gene primers within the assay. Sequence reads were collapsed and filtered to measure the absolute abundance of every unique TCRbeta CDR3 rearrangement. For each sample, productive Simpson clonality was calculated as the square root of Simpson's diversity index over productive rearrangements. TCRdb holds this immuneACCESS table with in-frame rearrangements only. Some clones are missing; in checked studies, unresolved V genes explain under half, and the rest has no known cause. That table supplies the V and J calls and clone size; D and trimming were determined from the DNA. The sample records about 34,000 clones, around 85% of which are singletons. Jointly, the top ten make up roughly 15% of the sample.

This clone appeared a few times. The antigen it recognizes is unknown. Per-nucleotide qualities are absent, and no much larger clonotype sits a single base away. The chain employs TRBV20-1 and TRBJ2-1, and 7 junction bases match TRBD2. The specimen sequenced was peripheral blood. The TCR comes from a human donor with acute or convalescent COVID-19. The donor label of this sample is uncertain. The DNA sequence is TGCAGTGCTAGTGGACTAGTAGAGGGCAATGAGCAGTTCTTC. It specifies CSASGLVEGNEQFF.